The sequence of this T cell receptor (beta chain) was determined in a study of CD8+ T cells in alopecia areata. Study as a whole: The study gave treated patients oral tofacitinib at 5 to 10 mg twice daily.

RNA was isolated and reverse transcribed to cDNA, the sequencing template. Using immunoSEQ multiplex PCR, the repertoire was profiled, and TCRdb retains in-frame clones only, with some absent. The sample shows about 69,000 clones, under 75% of them seen only once. The V gene's germline CDR1 is GTSNPN and CDR2 SVGIG (reference sequence). The CDR3 is made up of 11 amino acids. Turning to this clone: Germline is not matched at one junction end, which may reflect a read error.

The source material was CD8+ T cells sorted from blood, sampled at week 0. The sequence derives from a human donor with alopecia areata. J is TRBJ1-2 and V is TRBV30; 7 nucleotides match TRBD1. The CDR3 spells CAWSADRVLSF. The CDR3 DNA reads TGTGCCTGGAGTGCCGACAGGGTCCTTTCCTTC.